These 15 T cell receptor beta chains were sequenced from one sample in a study of OX40 agonist ivuxolimab in advanced cancers. Libraries were prepared by immunoSEQ multiplex PCR; TCRdb keeps only in-frame clonotypes and omits some of them. In the table there are roughly 100,000 clones, around 89% of which are singletons. Sequencing was performed on CD4+ or CD8+ T cells sorted from blood, taken in a trial of the OX40 agonist ivuxolimab. The receptor source for this set is an adult with an advanced solid tumor such as melanoma, head and neck, liver or kidney cancer.

The table lists this clone with a count of one. The V and J genes are TRBV5-1 and TRBJ2-1; D may be TRBD2 (5 bases). CDR1 SGHRS and CDR2 YFSETQ come from the germline V gene. Deletions cut 4 bases from V and 7 bases from J, with 18 bases between. CDR3 length: 15 residues. The chain's CDR3 is CASSPWASGDNEQFF. CDR3 coding DNA: TGCGCCAGCAGCCCCTGGGCGAGCGGAGATAATGAGCAGTTCTTC.

CDR3 in DNA: TGTGCTAGTGGTTTGGGGTCCAACGCGTACAATGAGCAGTTCTTC. It specifies CASGLGSNAYNEQFF. The chain has TRBV12-5 and TRBJ2-1; no firm D call. This CDR3 has 15 residues. Germline CDR1 and CDR2: LGHNT and FRNRAP. Trimming shortened V by 1 base and J by 4 bases, and 11 bases separated the two germline ends.

The rearrangement joins TRBV30 to TRBJ2-5; the D gene is possibly TRBD2 (6 bases). The end of the DNA aligns better with TRBJ2-7, so the J call may be wrong. Germline CDR1 is GTSNPN and CDR2 is SVGIG (reference sequence). The CDR3 has 15 residues. The CDR3 sequence is CAWRPAGRSSYEQYF. The CDR3 bases are TGTGCCTGGAGACCAGCCGGGAGAAGCTCCTACGAGCAGTACTTC.

The chain uses TRBV5-1 and TRBJ2-1; TRBD2 is a possible D gene (6 bases). The germline V gene has CDR1 SGHRS and CDR2 YFSETQ. This CDR3 is built from 15 residues. Trimming cost V 7 bases and J 3 bases, with 17 bases left between them. CDR3 DNA sequence: TGCGCCAGCGTCCTCGGAGGGCCAGGCTACAATGAGCAGTTCTTC. This sequence encodes CASVLGGPGYNEQFF.

The CDR3 DNA sequence: TGTGCCAGCAGTGAAGCGTACAGCCTTACCTATTCCTCTGGGGCCAACGTCCTGACTTTC. Amino acid sequence: CASSEAYSLTYSSGANVLTF. The chain carries TRBV6-1 and TRBJ2-6, with no clear D. V was pared by 0 bases and J by 0 bases, with 18 bases between. Germline CDR1 MNHNS, CDR2 SASEGT. CDR3 length equals 20 residues.

The CDR3 DNA follows: TGTGCCAGCAGCTTAGTTTACGGGACAACTAACTATGGCTACACCTTC. It encodes CASSLVYGTTNYGYTF. The chain links TRBV7-2 to TRBJ1-2; D may be TRBD1 (6 bases). This CDR3 contains 16 residues. Trimming took off 1 base at V and 0 bases at J, with 12 bases between the two ends. Germline V lookup: CDR1 SGHTA, CDR2 FQGNSA. The variable domain in full, with the rest retrieved from reference TRBV7-2 and TRBJ1-2, is GAGVSQSPSNKVTEKGKDVELRCDPISGHTALYWYRQSLGQGLEFLIYFQGNSAPDKSGLPSDRFSAERTGGSVSTLTIQRTQQEDSAVYLCASSLVYGTTNYGYTFGSGTRLTVV.

The chain links TRBV10-3 to TRBJ1-2; 7 nucleotides match TRBD1. Germline V lookup: CDR1 ENHRY, CDR2 SYGVKD. The CDR3 is made up of 12 amino acids. V was clipped by 6 bases and J by 7 bases; unmatched bases: 5. CDR3 sequence (DNA): TGTGCCATCAGCCCAGGGGGGTTTGGCTACACCTTC. Translated: CAISPGGFGYTF.

There are a few counts of this clone. The chain links TRBV30 to TRBJ1-5; 10 bases fit TRBD1. Germline V gene sequence: CDR1 GTSNPN, CDR2 SVGIG (reference sequence). This CDR3 spans 14 amino acids. V dropped 4 bases and J dropped 4; count of bases not matched to a gene: 4. The CDR3 protein is CAWNPGQGNQPQHF. The CDR3 coding sequence is TGTGCCTGGAACCCGGGACAGGGGAATCAGCCCCAGCATTTT.

The count of this clone is one. This chain links TRBV11-2 with TRBJ1-4; TRBD1 agrees at 10 bases. The CDR3 spans 14 residues. Germline lookup yields CDR1 SGHAT and CDR2 FQNNGV. J gave up 8 bases and V 7 bases, and 7 bases lay outside the gene matches. The CDR3 is CASTQPGQGEKLFF. DNA of the CDR3: TGTGCCAGCACCCAGCCGGGACAGGGGGAAAAACTGTTTTTT.

The chain couples TRBV11-1 to TRBJ2-3; 8 bases fit TRBD2. CDR3 size: 18 residues. Germline V gives CDR1 SGHAT, CDR2 FQDESV (reference sequence). Losses at the gene ends were 5 bases for V and 2 bases for J; bases not matched to a gene: 15. The CDR3 bases are TGTGCCAGCAGCCTCCGCCCAGCGGGAGTAACCAACACAGATACGCAGTATTTT. This codes for CASSLRPAGVTNTDTQYF. The full variable domain, its missing parts supplied by reference TRBV11-1 and TRBJ2-3, is EAEVAQSPRYKITEKSQAVAFWCDPISGHATLYWYRQILGQGPELLVQFQDESVVDDSQLPKDRFSAERLKGVDSTLKIQPAELGDSAMYLCASSLRPAGVTNTDTQYFGPGTRLTVL.

The rearrangement links TRBV7-6 to TRBJ2-7, with unresolved D. The germline V gene encodes CDR1 SGHVS and CDR2 FNYEAQ. CDR3 length equals 15 residues. V was trimmed by 1 base and J by 3 bases, leaving 13 bases between them. CDR3 bases: TGTGCCAGCAGCTTAGGGCAGGATCTCGACTACGAGCAGTACTTC. Protein: CASSLGQDLDYEQYF.

The chain recombines TRBV7-8 with TRBJ2-5, with D possibly matching TRBD2 (5 bases). The J call may be mistaken, given a closer DNA end match to TRBJ2-7. The germline V gene encodes CDR1 SGHVS and CDR2 FQNEAQ. The CDR3 totals 14 residues. The CDR3 here is CASSIWTGSHEQYF. Written as DNA, the CDR3 is TGTGCCAGCAGCATATGGACTGGGAGCCACGAGCAGTACTTC.

V usage is TRBV2 and J usage is TRBJ2-7, with no clear D. Between the trimmed V and J ends, which lost 3 bases and 5 bases, there was a span of 11 bases. The CDR3 is made up of 13 amino acids. The germline V gene encodes CDR1 SNHLY and CDR2 FYNNEI. CDR3 bases: TGTGCCAGCAGTGAGACATTTCAGCACGAGCAGTACTTC. It codes for CASSETFQHEQYF.

The chain is built from TRBV6-5 and TRBJ1-2; TRBD1 matches at 8 bases. Unmatched junction bases numbered 12, after V lost 5 bases and J lost 7 bases. CDR3 length: 15 amino acids. Germline V gene sequence: CDR1 MNHEY, CDR2 SVGAGI. The CDR3 DNA sequence: TGTGCCAGCAGTCCTTCCCGGGACAGGAAGGCTGGCTACACCTTC. It encodes CASSPSRDRKAGYTF.

The gene calls are TRBV27 and TRBJ1-6; D possibly corresponds to TRBD1 (6 bases). Trimming took off 1 base at V and 10 bases at J, with 17 bases between the two ends. CDR1 MNHEY and CDR2 SMNVEV come from the germline V gene (reference sequence). CDR3 size: 16 residues. CDR3 sequence (DNA): TGTGCCAGCAGTTTATGGGGGGTCGGCGGGGGCTCACCCCTCCACTTT. This sequence encodes CASSLWGVGGGSPLHF.